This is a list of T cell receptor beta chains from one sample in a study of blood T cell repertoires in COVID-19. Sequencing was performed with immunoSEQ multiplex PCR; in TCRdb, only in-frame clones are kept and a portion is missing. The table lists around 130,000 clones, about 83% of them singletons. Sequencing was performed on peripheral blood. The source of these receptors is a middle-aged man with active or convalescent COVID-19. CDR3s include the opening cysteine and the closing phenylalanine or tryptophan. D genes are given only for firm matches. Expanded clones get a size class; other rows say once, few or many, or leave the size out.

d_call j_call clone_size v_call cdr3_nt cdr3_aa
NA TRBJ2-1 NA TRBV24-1 TGTGCCACCAGTGACCCGGGGGGCCTATACAATGAGCAGTTCTTC CATSDPGGLYNEQFF
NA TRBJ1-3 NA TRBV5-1 TGCGCCAGCAGGGGAGAGGGAAACACCATATATTTT CASRGEGNTIYF
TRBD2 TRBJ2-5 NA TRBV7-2 TGTGCCAGCAGCTTAGATGGATGGCGGGGGCAAGAGACCCAGTACTTC CASSLDGWRGQETQYF
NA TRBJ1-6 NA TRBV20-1 TGCAGTGCTAGTACCAAAGAGAATTCACCCCTCCACTTT CSASTKENSPLHF
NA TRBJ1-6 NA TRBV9 TGTGCCAGCAGCGGGGACATCTCCTATAATTCACCCCTCCACTTT CASSGDISYNSPLHF
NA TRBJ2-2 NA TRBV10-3 TGTGCCATCTTTAGGGGAACGAACACCGGGGAGCTGTTTTTT CAIFRGTNTGELFF
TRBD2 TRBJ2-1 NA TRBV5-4 TGTGCCAGCAGCTTGGAGGGCGGGAGCTCCTACAATGAGCAGTTCTTC CASSLEGGSSYNEQFF
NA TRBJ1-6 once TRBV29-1 TGCAGCGTATCGACAGAGGATAATTCACCCCTCCACTTT CSVSTEDNSPLHF
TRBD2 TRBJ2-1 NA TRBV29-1 TGCAGCGTTGAAGCGGGGGGGCCTCGGCGCAATGAGCAGTTCTTC CSVEAGGPRRNEQFF
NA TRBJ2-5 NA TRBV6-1 TGTGCCAGCAGTGAACTTGCAGGACCGGGGGAGACCCAGTACTTC CASSELAGPGETQYF
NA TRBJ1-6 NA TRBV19 TGTGCCAGTAGTACCGGGTCCTACTATAATTCACCCCTCCACTTT CASSTGSYYNSPLHF
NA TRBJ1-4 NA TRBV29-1 TGCAGCGTTATTGGGGGCGGGCGGGAAAAACTGTTTTTT CSVIGGGREKLFF
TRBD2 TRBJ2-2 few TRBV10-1 TGCGCCAGCAGTAGCGGGGGGTGGACCGGGGAGCTGTTTTTT CASSSGGWTGELFF
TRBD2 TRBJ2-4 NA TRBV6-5 TGTGCCAGCACACTCCGGGAGGGGGGAAACATTCAGTACTTC CASTLREGGNIQYF
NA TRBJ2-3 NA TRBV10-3 TGTGCCACAGCGCGGGATCGAGATACGCAGTATTTT CATARDRDTQYF
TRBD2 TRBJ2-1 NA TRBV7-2 TGTGCCAGCAGCCCTCCCCCTGGTACGGGGGGGAAGCAGTTCTTC CASSPPPGTGGKQFF
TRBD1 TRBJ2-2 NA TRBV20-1 TGCAGTGCTAGTGACAGGGCCAACACCGGGGAGCTGTTTTTT CSASDRANTGELFF
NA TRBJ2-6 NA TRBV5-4 TGTGCCAGCAGTCCCATGTCCGGGGCCAACGTCCTGACTTTC CASSPMSGANVLTF
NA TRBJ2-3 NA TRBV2 TGTGCCAGCAGTGCCTATGGGACATTCACAGATACGCAGTATTTT CASSAYGTFTDTQYF
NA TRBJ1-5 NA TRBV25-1 TGTGCCAGCAGTGAAGACAGTACTAGCAATCAGCCCCAGCATTTT CASSEDSTSNQPQHF
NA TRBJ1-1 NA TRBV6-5 TGTGCCAGCAGCCTACGGGACACCACTGAAGCTTTCTTT CASSLRDTTEAFF
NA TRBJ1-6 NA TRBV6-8 TGTGCCAGCTTTCCCAGGGCAGAGTCACCCCTCCACTTT CASFPRAESPLHF
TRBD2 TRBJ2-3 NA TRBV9 TGTGCCAGCAGCGTCGGGGGGACGACGCAGTATTTT CASSVGGTTQYF
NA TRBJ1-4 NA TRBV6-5 TGTGCCAGCAGAGCACAGGGTAATGAAAAACTGTTTTTT CASRAQGNEKLFF
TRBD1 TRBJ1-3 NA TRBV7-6 TGTGCCAGCAGCCGGGGGTCAGGGGACAGGGCTGGAAACACCATATATTTT CASSRGSGDRAGNTIYF
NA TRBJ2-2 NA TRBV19 TGTGCCAGTAGCCTCCTAACTACGAACACCGGGGAGCTGTTTTTT CASSLLTTNTGELFF
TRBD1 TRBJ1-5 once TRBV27 TGTGCCAGCAGTTTATCGTGGACAGGGAGTTTGGGTCAGCCCCAGCATTTT CASSLSWTGSLGQPQHF
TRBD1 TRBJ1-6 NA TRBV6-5 TGTGCCAGCAGTTACTCTCGGGACAGCGAGAATTCACCCCTCCACTTT CASSYSRDSENSPLHF
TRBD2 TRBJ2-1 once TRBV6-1 TGTGCCAGCAGTGAAGGGACTAGCGGGTACAATGAGCAGTTCTTC CASSEGTSGYNEQFF
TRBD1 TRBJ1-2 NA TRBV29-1 TGCAGCGCCGAAGGGACAGACTATGGCTACACCTTC CSAEGTDYGYTF
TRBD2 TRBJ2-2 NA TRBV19 TGTGCCAGTAGGAGTAGCGGGGGGGACACCGGGGAGCTGTTTTTT CASRSSGGDTGELFF
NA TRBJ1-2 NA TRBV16 TGTGCCAGCAGCCCATCGAGTGGCTACACCTTC CASSPSSGYTF
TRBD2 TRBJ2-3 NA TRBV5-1 TGCGCCAGCAGCTTAGGAGCGGGGAGTATGTCAGATACGCAGTATTTT CASSLGAGSMSDTQYF
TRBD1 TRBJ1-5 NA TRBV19 TGTGCCAGTAGGGTGGACAGGGGGCAAACGGGCAATCAGCCCCAGCATTTT CASRVDRGQTGNQPQHF
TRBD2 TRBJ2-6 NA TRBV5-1 TGCGCCAGCAGCTCTTTCTCGACTAGCGGGGGGTTCTCTGGGGCCAACGTCCTGACTTTC CASSSFSTSGGFSGANVLTF
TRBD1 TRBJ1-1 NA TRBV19 TGTGCCAGTAGTAGGACAGGGGGCTTCTCTGAAGCTTTCTTT CASSRTGGFSEAFF
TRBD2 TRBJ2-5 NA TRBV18 TGTGCCAGCTCGCCTTCTAGCGGGCAAGAGACCCAGTACTTC CASSPSSGQETQYF
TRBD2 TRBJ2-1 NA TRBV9 TGTGCCAGCAGCGTAGGTGGCGGGGGGGCCTACAATGAGCAGTTCTTC CASSVGGGGAYNEQFF
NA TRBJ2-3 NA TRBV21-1 TGTGCCAGCAGCAAATTACGGACTAGCGGGGGGGCCTGTGGGGATACGCAGTATTTT CASSKLRTSGGACGDTQYF
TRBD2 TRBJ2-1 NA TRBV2 TGTGCCAGCGGAAAGACTCTAGCGGGGAGCTACAATGAGCAGTTCTTC CASGKTLAGSYNEQFF
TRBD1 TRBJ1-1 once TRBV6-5 TGTGCCAGCAGTCACGGGACAGGCAACACTGAAGCTTTCTTT CASSHGTGNTEAFF
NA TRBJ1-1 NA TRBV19 TGTGCCAGTAGTATCTTGCAGGGGAGCACTGAAGCTTTCTTT CASSILQGSTEAFF
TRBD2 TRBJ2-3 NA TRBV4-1 TGCGCCAGCAGCCAAGATCGGACTAGCCGGAGGCAGTATTTT CASSQDRTSRRQYF
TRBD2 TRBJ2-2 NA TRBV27 TGTGCCAGCAGTTTATCGACTAGCGGGGGAGCGAACACCGGGGAGCTGTTTTTT CASSLSTSGGANTGELFF
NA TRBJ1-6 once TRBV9 TGTGCCAGCAGCCCGCCTGGACAGTCTAATTCACCCCTCCACTTT CASSPPGQSNSPLHF
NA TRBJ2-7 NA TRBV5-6 TGTGCCAGCAGCCAGACCGGGACCCGGCTAGGAAGGGGGTACGAGCAGTACTTC CASSQTGTRLGRGYEQYF
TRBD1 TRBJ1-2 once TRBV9 TGTGCCAGCAGCATGACAGGGTATGGCTACACCTTC CASSMTGYGYTF
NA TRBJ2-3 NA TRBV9 TGTGCCAGCAGCGCCAGATCTTATAGCACAGATACGCAGTATTTT CASSARSYSTDTQYF
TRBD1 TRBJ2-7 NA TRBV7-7 TGTGCCAGCAGCGCAGGACAGGGGGCAACCTACGAGCAGTACTTC CASSAGQGATYEQYF